The present T cell receptor (beta chain) was sequenced within a study of prognosis after radiotherapy for stage I lung cancer. For the study at large: In some eleven patients the tumors were adenocarcinoma, and in 7 or 8 they were squamous cell carcinoma.

With respect to this clonotype: Its antigen is not known. A far larger clone is one base from this, pointing to a likely read error.

TCR beta CDR3 was amplified from genomic DNA by two-round multiplex PCR. Initially, in first-round PCR, primers specific to each TRBV and TRBJ gene were used. A single record per CDR3 protein comes from TCRdb applying MiXCR to the multiplex PCR reads. The sample yields tens of thousands of distinct CDR3 sequences, about 24% seen once. CDR3 length equals 14 residues. Germline CDR1 SNHLY, CDR2 FYNNEI. Without prior chemotherapy, radiotherapy or other malignancies, every patient was node-negative by CT and PET/CT. Collection of peripheral blood, in a volume of roughly 5.9 milliliters, was performed at each of two time points. Regarding the study as a whole: Patients without metastases reportedly showed TRBV and TRBJ gene usage unlike that of patients with metastases.

The specimen comprised PBMCs, sampled before or after stereotactic body radiation therapy (not recorded which). The chain is built from TRBV2 and TRBJ2-5; a possible D gene is TRBD1 (5 bases). The J call is uncertain, as TRBJ2-1 better fits the DNA end. The clonotype was recovered from a donor aged 50 or older with non-small cell lung cancer. Written as DNA, the CDR3 is TGTGCCAGAAGTGAAGCTAGACAGTACAATGAGCAGTTCTTC. It is translated as CARSEARQYNEQFF.